This TCR beta chain originates from a study of cytomegalovirus exposure and HLA in healthy donors. Whole-study findings and limits: Reportedly, cytomegalovirus status was diagnosed with high sensitivity and specificity. A few of the chains that were CMV-associated were confirmed in vitro to be specific for CMV antigens. Researchers catalogued around 150 TCR beta chains as cytomegalovirus-associated.

CDR1 is MDHEN and CDR2 is SYDVKM in the germline V gene. J was trimmed by 6 bases and V by 3 bases; bases with no gene match: 8. The CDR3 loop spans 15 amino acids. Here immunoSEQ multiplex PCR was the method, and the copy in TCRdb shows in-frame clones only, minus some. The sample has roughly 65,000 clones; 94% are singletons. Remarks on this clone: Its antigen is as yet unknown.

This clonotype originated in a man younger than 35 in good health and CMV-seropositive. Sequencing input: PBMCs. V is TRBV28 and J is TRBJ2-5; 9 nucleotides line up with TRBD1. The CDR3 DNA reads as TGTGCCAGCAGTTTCGGGACAGGGAAAAGTAAGACCCAGTACTTC. Translation gives CASSFGTGKSKTQYF. The full variable domain, rest sourced from reference TRBV28 and TRBJ2-5, is DVKVTQSSRYLVKRTGEKVFLECVQDMDHENMFWYRQDPGLGLRLIYFSYDVKMKEKGDIPEGYSVSREKKERFSLILESASTNQTSMYLCASSFGTGKSKTQYFGPGTRLLVL.